Below, 29 T cell receptor beta chains from the same sample are listed, as sequenced in a study of memory CD4+ T cells and cytomegalovirus serostatus. The sort gate was single viable CD3+CD4+CD8-CD45RO+ cells for memory CD4+ T cells. The repertoire was sequenced with immunoSEQ multiplex PCR; TCRdb's copy has only in-frame clones and lacks some. The sample has approximately 88,000 clones, roughly 80% seen once; the top ten hold 3.6%. The sequenced material came from memory CD4+ T cells from blood. The receptors were gathered from an adult in good health and CMV-seropositive.

In DNA, the CDR3 is TGTGCCATGCGGGAGGGCTACTTGTTTTGCAATGAGCAGTTCTTC. Protein product: CAMREGYLFCNEQFF. The V call is TRBV7-3, the J call TRBJ2-1; 9 positions agree with TRBD2. The CDR3 has 15 amino acids. CDR1 and CDR2 from the germline V gene are SGHTA and FQGTGA. With V trimmed by 10 bases and J by 6 bases, 13 bases remained unmatched.

This chain joins TRBV11-1 and TRBJ1-1; no clear D gene. The germline V and J ends were trimmed by 2 bases and 4 bases, with 8 bases remaining between them. The CDR3 consists of 13 residues. Germline V lookup: CDR1 SGHAT, CDR2 FQDESV (reference sequence). CDR3 residues: CASSLNSGTEAFF. Written as DNA, the CDR3 is TGTGCCAGCAGCTTAAACTCGGGCACTGAAGCTTTCTTT.

This sequence joins TRBV7-2 and TRBJ1-1; no definite D call. Germline CDR1 is SGHTA and CDR2 is FQGNSA. V lost 1 base and J lost 0, with 6 bases in between. The CDR3 consists of 14 residues. The CDR3 reads CASSLGYLNTEAFF. CDR3 coding DNA: TGTGCCAGCAGCTTAGGGTACCTGAACACTGAAGCTTTCTTT.

The rearrangement uses TRBV29-1 and TRBJ2-2, with 7 positions matching TRBD2. V was pared by 4 bases and J by 4 bases, with 9 bases of the junction left unmatched. Germline V CDR1 and CDR2: SQVTM, ANQGSEA. The CDR3 sequence is 15 residues long. CDR3 DNA sequence: TGCAGCGTTGGCCTTCAACCGGGGGGCACCGGGGAGCTGTTTTTT. Translation gives CSVGLQPGGTGELFF.

This chain joins TRBV7-9 and TRBJ1-2; D not certain. V shed 5 bases and J shed 6 bases, with 19 bases lying between them. The germline CDR1 and CDR2 sequences are SEHNR and FQNEAQ (reference sequence). This CDR3 is 15 amino acids long. For the CDR3, the DNA is TGTGCCAGCAGCCCCCGGGAAACCATGAGGGATGGCTACACCTTC. Amino acid sequence: CASSPRETMRDGYTF.

This clone was counted only a few times. The rearrangement uses TRBV29-1 and TRBJ1-2; the match to TRBD1 covers 8 bases. Per the germline V gene, CDR1 is SQVTM and CDR2 is ANQGSEA. The CDR3 spans 13 residues. V lost 4 bases and J lost 1; bases outside the gene matches: 2. CDR3 coding DNA: TGCAGCGTTGGGACAGGGATTAACTATGGCTACACCTTC. Translation: CSVGTGINYGYTF.

The table lists this clone with a count of one. V and J are TRBV9 and TRBJ1-1, with D possibly being TRBD1 (6 bases). From germline, CDR1 is SGDLS and CDR2 YYNGEE. Deletions cut 6 bases from V and 6 bases from J, with 18 bases between. The CDR3 spans 14 residues. The DNA of the CDR3 is TGTGCCAGCATTCCCGGGGGCCACCTGGCTGAAGCTTTCTTT. This gives the protein CASIPGGHLAEAFF.

V gene TRBV5-5 combines with J gene TRBJ2-7; 14 nucleotides align to TRBD2. The germline V gene has CDR1 SGHKS and CDR2 YYEKEE (reference sequence). This CDR3 has 17 residues. With 3 bases clipped from V and 6 bases from J, the junction kept 11 bases outside the gene matches. In DNA form, the CDR3 reads TGTGCCAGCAGCTCGCCCTTGGGACTAGCGGGAGTATCCGAGCAGTACTTC. Protein: CASSSPLGLAGVSEQYF.

The DNA of the CDR3 is TGTGCCATCAGCTTAGCCCCCACAGATACGCAGTATTTT. Encoded protein: CAISLAPTDTQYF. The chain combines TRBV10-3 with TRBJ2-3; D unresolved. CDR1 ENHRY and CDR2 SYGVKD come from the germline V gene. The CDR3 contains 13 residues. Trimming cost V 6 bases and J 2 bases, with 9 bases left between them.

This sequence joins TRBV28 and TRBJ2-1, with 7 positions matching TRBD2. Germline V lookup: CDR1 MDHEN, CDR2 SYDVKM. The V and J ends lost 8 bases and 2 bases, in that order; junction bases with no gene match: 9. CDR3 size: 15 residues. The CDR3 DNA sequence: TGTGCCAGCCTCCGAGGCGGGGGACCCTACAATGAGCAGTTCTTC. Amino acid sequence: CASLRGGGPYNEQFF. The full variable domain, rest sourced from reference TRBV28 and TRBJ2-1, is DVKVTQSSRYLVKRTGEKVFLECVQDMDHENMFWYRQDPGLGLRLIYFSYDVKMKEKGDIPEGYSVSREKKERFSLILESASTNQTSMYLCASLRGGGPYNEQFFGPGTRLTVL.

The chain couples TRBV27 to TRBJ2-3; 11 positions agree with TRBD2. Per the germline V gene, CDR1 is MNHEY and CDR2 is SMNVEV (reference sequence). The CDR3 contains 15 residues. The J segment lost 6 bases and the V segment lost 5 bases, leaving 7 bases of the junction unmatched. The CDR3 loop is CASSPLAGGGDTQYF. The CDR3 nucleotides read TGTGCCAGCAGTCCTCTAGCGGGAGGCGGGGATACGCAGTATTTT.

This clone is a singleton in its sample. The chain carries TRBV18 and TRBJ2-5; 7 nucleotides agree with TRBD1. TRBJ2-7 matches the DNA end more closely, so the J call is doubtful. Looked up from germline, CDR1 is KGHSH and CDR2 is LQKENI. The CDR3 spans 14 residues. CDR3: CASSTGQSSYEQYF. The CDR3 DNA sequence: TGTGCCAGCTCAACGGGACAGAGCTCCTACGAGCAGTACTTC.

This clone was detected only once. The junction shows a germline mismatch at one end, possibly a read error. The CDR3 DNA sequence: TGTGCCAGCAGTTTAACGGGGACAGGTATGGACTTC. Its protein product is CASSLTGTGMDF. This chain joins TRBV28 and TRBJ2-5; 8 nucleotides agree with TRBD1. The CDR3 is 12 amino acids. CDR1 is MDHEN and CDR2 is SYDVKM in the germline V gene.

The chain joins TRBV4-3 to TRBJ1-1; the D is unclear. The CDR3 length is 14 residues. The germline V and J ends were trimmed by 0 bases and 3 bases, with 8 bases remaining between them. Germline V gene lookup returns CDR1 LGHNA and CDR2 YSLEER. The CDR3 region is CASSQDMMDTEAFF. The CDR3 DNA reads as TGCGCCAGCAGCCAAGATATGATGGACACTGAAGCTTTCTTT.

The DNA for the CDR3 is TGTGCCAGCAGCTTAGGACTAGCGGGGAGCCAAGAGACCCAGTACTTC. This sequence encodes CASSLGLAGSQETQYF. The rearrangement joins TRBV7-2 to TRBJ2-5; 11 positions agree with TRBD2. Trimming at V came to 1 base and at J to 1 base, leaving 2 bases not matched to a gene. Looked up from germline, CDR1 is SGHTA and CDR2 is FQGNSA. This CDR3 is 16 amino acids long.

This clone was seen more than once but under ten times. The chain uses TRBV5-6 and TRBJ1-1; D call uncertain. V was trimmed by 4 bases and J by 8 bases, leaving 12 bases between them. CDR1 SGHDT and CDR2 YYEEEE come from the germline V gene. The CDR3 sequence is 12 residues long. The CDR3: CASSRTRSEAFF. The CDR3 region has the DNA TGTGCCAGCAGCCGGACTCGCAGCGAAGCTTTCTTT. Full variable domain (outside the CDR3, taken from reference TRBV5-6 and TRBJ1-1): DAGVTQSPTHLIKTRGQQVTLRCSPKSGHDTVSWYQQALGQGPQFIFQYYEEEERQRGNFPDRFSGHQFPNYSSELNVNALLLGDSALYLCASSRTRSEAFFGQGTRLTVV.

The chain couples TRBV11-3 to TRBJ2-7; D is ambiguous. Deletions cut 2 bases from V and 4 bases from J, with 3 bases between. The CDR3 is made up of 11 amino acids. Germline values: CDR1 SGHNT, CDR2 YENEEA. The CDR3 DNA sequence: TGTGCCAGCAGCTTAAGGTACGAGCAGTACTTC. Protein product: CASSLRYEQYF.

The chain carries TRBV21-1 and TRBJ2-7; the D call in the table, TRBD2, was not verified against the DNA. TRBV21-1 constitutes a pseudogene. This CDR3 region has 17 residues. The CDR3 protein is CASSKPGGAGGLYEQYF. The CDR3 nucleotides are TGTGCCAGCAGCAAACCAGGGGGCGCGGGAGGGCTGTACGAGCAGTACTTC.

V usage is TRBV28 and J usage is TRBJ2-7; no clear D. Trimming pared 5 bases from V and 6 bases from J, leaving 23 bases between. Germline V gene data show CDR1 as MDHEN and CDR2 as SYDVKM. The CDR3 length is 16 residues. The CDR3 sequence is CASSSGEGRRRCEQYF. DNA for the CDR3: TGTGCCAGCAGTAGTGGGGAAGGCAGGCGGCGTTGCGAGCAGTACTTC. The whole variable domain, remainder taken from reference TRBV28 and TRBJ2-7, is DVKVTQSSRYLVKRTGEKVFLECVQDMDHENMFWYRQDPGLGLRLIYFSYDVKMKEKGDIPEGYSVSREKKERFSLILESASTNQTSMYLCASSSGEGRRRCEQYFGPGTRLTVT.

The count of this clone is one. The chain links TRBV11-2 to TRBJ1-2; 7 nucleotides align to TRBD1. Trimming at V came to 3 bases and at J to 14 bases, leaving 9 bases not matched to a gene. CDR3 length equals 12 residues. In germline, CDR1 is SGHAT, CDR2 FQNNGV. The CDR3 sequence: CASSFSGGTATF. CDR3 DNA sequence: TGTGCCAGCAGCTTTTCTGGGGGGACAGCAACCTTC.

V and J are TRBV7-2 and TRBJ1-2; 8 bases fit TRBD1. This CDR3 spans 13 amino acids. Germline V gene lookup returns CDR1 SGHTA and CDR2 FQGNSA. V shed 7 bases, J shed 4 bases, and the junction held 5 bases outside the gene matches. CDR3 protein: CASTVGQGYGYTF. The CDR3 nucleotides are TGTGCCAGCACCGTCGGACAGGGCTATGGCTACACCTTC.

The V and J genes are TRBV7-2 and TRBJ1-4; D is possibly TRBD1 (5 bases). This CDR3 is 14 amino acids long. V was pared by 5 bases and J by 6 bases, with 13 bases between. Germline V gene sequence: CDR1 SGHTA, CDR2 FQGNSA. The CDR3 nucleotides read TGTGCCAGCAGCCAAAGGGGAAGGGATGAAAAACTGTTTTTT. Protein: CASSQRGRDEKLFF.

J is TRBJ2-3 and V is TRBV7-8; D gene unclear. Germline values: CDR1 SGHVS, CDR2 FQNEAQ. The CDR3 is 16 amino acids. V was pared by 1 base and J by 2 bases, with 13 bases between. The CDR3 DNA follows: TGTGCCAGCAGCTTAGGCCTAACGGAGCTCACAGATACGCAGTATTTT. It yields the protein CASSLGLTELTDTQYF.

This clone appeared a few times. J is TRBJ2-5 and V is TRBV5-4; TRBD1 matches at 9 bases. With V trimmed by 4 bases and J by 1 base, 2 bases remained unmatched. Germline CDR1 is SGHNT and CDR2 is YYREEE (reference sequence). The CDR3 has 14 amino acids. The CDR3 DNA sequence: TGTGCCAGCAGCGTACAGGGGGCCCAAGAGACCCAGTACTTC. It codes for CASSVQGAQETQYF.

This clone was observed a handful of times. The V and J genes are TRBV10-2 and TRBJ1-2; D is unresolved. This CDR3 is 14 amino acids long. V lost 3 bases to trimming and J lost 1 base, with 9 bases between them. The germline V gene encodes CDR1 WSHSY and CDR2 SAAADI. The CDR3 is CASSEGLRNYGYTF. CDR3 nucleotides: TGCGCCAGCAGTGAAGGGTTACGTAACTATGGCTACACCTTC.

This chain links TRBV9 with TRBJ2-1; TRBD2 is a possible D gene (5 bases). The CDR3 loop spans 13 amino acids. The germline V gene encodes CDR1 SGDLS and CDR2 YYNGEE. With 0 bases removed from V and 6 bases from J, the gap between germline ends came to 7 bases. Here the CDR3 DNA reads TGTGCCAGCAGCGTAGCCGGGGTCAATGAGCAGTTCTTC. It is translated as CASSVAGVNEQFF.

The rearrangement links TRBV28 to TRBJ1-5; no definite D call. The CDR3 is 11 residues long. Germline V gene sequence: CDR1 MDHEN, CDR2 SYDVKM. With 6 bases removed from V and 4 bases from J, the gap between germline ends came to 4 bases. The CDR3, as DNA: TGTGCCAGCAGCGAAAATCAGCCCCAGCATTTT. It specifies CASSENQPQHF.

The chain carries TRBV7-2 and TRBJ1-2, with 7 bases aligning to TRBD1. From germline, CDR1 is SGHTA and CDR2 FQGNSA. This CDR3 region has 13 residues. The V gene end was trimmed by 4 bases and the J gene end by 4 bases; junction bases not matched to a gene: 3. CDR3 coding DNA: TGTGCCAGCAGCTCGGACAGGTCCTATGGCTACACCTTC. Protein: CASSSDRSYGYTF.

CDR3 region: CASSTGLAGTDTQYF. CDR3 bases: TGCGCCAGCAGCACGGGACTAGCGGGCACAGATACGCAGTATTTT. The chain carries TRBV5-1 and TRBJ2-3, with 11 bases that match TRBD2. Germline CDR1 reads SGHRS; CDR2 reads YFSETQ. This CDR3 is 15 amino acids long. Trimming at V came to 4 bases and at J to 1 base, leaving 2 bases not matched to a gene.